This TCR beta chain was sequenced during a study of blood T cells in healthy people across ages. The second PCR ran about 7 to 12 cycles with a sample-barcoded 5' primer and J-beta primers. Any given sample supplied a minimum of 3 million CDR3-containing paired-end reads. Each CDR3 protein gets one entry after TCRdb re-called the 5' RACE reads with MiXCR. The table has under 2 million distinct CDR3 sequences, about 35% seen once. Deletions cut 6 bases from V and 2 bases from J, with 11 bases between. Germline CDR1 and CDR2: MDHEN and SYDVKM. The CDR3 length is 15 residues. This TCR was recovered from a woman in her thirties in good health. V gene TRBV28 combines with J gene TRBJ1-6; D is uncertain. The sample was blood. The CDR3 loop reads CASRGYQPYNSPLHF. CDR3 sequence (DNA): TGTGCCAGCAGAGGGTACCAGCCCTATAATTCACCCCTCCACTTT.